Following are 8 T cell receptor beta chains from one sample sequenced in a study of blood T cell repertoires in COVID-19. Produced via immunoSEQ multiplex PCR; TCRdb's table is partial and in-frame only. The sample consists of 250,000 to 300,000 clones, approximately 82% of them appearing once. Sequencing was done on a sample of peripheral blood. These receptor sequences come from a woman between 18 and 29 years old with acute or convalescent COVID-19.

This CDR3 is CASSQGPGLAYEQYF. The CDR3 nucleotides read TGCGCCAGCAGCCAGGGCCCGGGACTAGCCTACGAGCAGTACTTC. This chain uses TRBV4-1 with TRBJ2-7; 8 bases map to TRBD2. In germline, CDR1 is MGHRA, CDR2 YSYEKL. This CDR3 contains 15 residues. Germline trimming cut 3 bases from V and 2 bases from J; bases unmatched to any gene: 6.

This rearrangement joins TRBV15 to TRBJ1-6; the D is unclear. This CDR3 comprises 13 residues. CDR1 LNHNV and CDR2 YYDKDF come from the germline V gene (reference sequence). Trimming took 4 bases from V and 14 from J, leaving 15 bases between them. CDR3 nucleotide sequence: TGTGCCACCAGCAAAAGACGGAGCCAAGCCCTCCACTTT. It specifies CATSKRRSQALHF. The whole variable domain, filled in from reference TRBV15 and TRBJ1-6, reads DAMVIQNPRYQVTQFGKPVTLSCSQTLNHNVMYWYQQKSSQAPKLLFHYYDKDFNNEADTPDNFQSRRPNTSFCFLDIRSPGLGDTAMYLCATSKRRSQALHFGNGTRLTVT.

V is TRBV7-9 and J is TRBJ1-1; TRBD1 agrees at 9 bases. Germline lookup yields CDR1 SEHNR and CDR2 FQNEAQ (reference sequence). The ends lost 5 bases at V and 4 bases at J; junction bases unmatched: 2. This CDR3 comprises 13 residues. CDR3 protein: CASSATGGTEAFF. The CDR3, as DNA: TGTGCCAGCAGCGCGACAGGGGGCACTGAAGCTTTCTTT.

The count of this clone is one. The V and J genes are TRBV3-1 (or the pseudogene TRBV3-2) and TRBJ1-4; D gene unclear. V was clipped by 9 bases and J by 8 bases, with 16 bases between them. Germline V gene sequence: CDR1 LGHDT, CDR2 YNNKEL (reference sequence). The CDR3 has 13 residues. Here the CDR3 DNA reads TGTGCCAGTTCTGTTGAAAGGAGGGAAAAACTGTTTTTT. Translating it yields CASSVERREKLFF.

This clone has only one observation. The genes are TRBV4-1 and TRBJ1-2; D remains unclear. V gave up 0 bases and J gave up 3 bases, with 8 bases separating them. This CDR3 has 14 residues. Germline V gives CDR1 MGHRA, CDR2 YSYEKL. The CDR3 region is CASSQEASDYGYTF. Written as DNA, the CDR3 is TGCGCCAGCAGCCAAGAAGCCAGCGACTATGGCTACACCTTC.

The V call is TRBV14, the J call TRBJ2-7; no clear D. V was shortened by 0 bases and J by 4 bases, with 10 bases between the two germline ends. The CDR3 loop spans 14 amino acids. Looked up from germline, CDR1 is SGHDN and CDR2 is FVKESK. The DNA of the CDR3 is TGTGCCAGCAGCCAAGATCCCAGGCTTTACGAGCAGTACTTC. Its protein product is CASSQDPRLYEQYF.

The V and J genes are TRBV7-9 and TRBJ2-5; D is ambiguous. Germline V CDR1 and CDR2: SEHNR, FQNEAQ (reference sequence). This CDR3 region has 16 residues. Trimming took off 1 base at V and 2 bases at J, with 14 bases between the two ends. This CDR3 is CASSLGWAVTQETQYF. The CDR3 DNA is TGTGCCAGCAGCTTAGGCTGGGCAGTTACTCAAGAGACCCAGTACTTC. Filled out from reference TRBV7-9 and TRBJ2-5, the complete variable domain reads DTGVSQNPRHKITKRGQNVTFRCDPISEHNRLYWYRQTLGQGPEFLTYFQNEAQLEKSRLLSDRFSAERPKGSFSTLEIQRTEQGDSAMYLCASSLGWAVTQETQYFGPGTRLLVL.

This chain connects TRBV19 to TRBJ2-7; the match to TRBD1 covers 8 bases. CDR1 is LNHDA and CDR2 is SQIVND in the germline V gene (reference sequence). V lost 3 bases, J lost 5 bases, and 3 bases stayed unmatched. The CDR3 contains 13 residues. The DNA of the CDR3 is TGTGCCAGTAGTATCGGACAGGGCCACGAGCAGTACTTC. It translates to CASSIGQGHEQYF. The complete variable domain, with remaining parts taken from reference TRBV19 and TRBJ2-7, reads DGGITQSPKYLFRKEGQNVTLSCEQNLNHDAMYWYRQDPGQGLRLIYYSQIVNDFQKGDIAEGYSVSREKKESFPLTVTSAQKNPTAFYLCASSIGQGHEQYFGPGTRLTVT.